This is a list of T cell receptor beta chains from one sample in a study of cytomegalovirus exposure and HLA in healthy donors. Clones were read by immunoSEQ multiplex PCR, and TCRdb kept only the in-frame ones, dropping some. The repertoire table contains about 55,000 clones. Specimen: PBMCs. The receptors shown here come from a man over 45 in good health and CMV-seropositive. CDR3s include the opening cysteine and the closing phenylalanine or tryptophan. Each record gives: D gene, J gene, V gene, CDR3 DNA, CDR3 protein. D genes are given only for firm matches.

TRBD1,TRBJ1-2,TRBV6-1,TGTGCCAGCGGGGGACAGGGGAGGGGTGGCTACACCTTC,CASGGQGRGGYTF
TRBD2,TRBJ2-7,TRBV7-2,TGTGCCAGCGGGTCTGCGGGAGGAAATTACGAGCAGTACTTC,CASGSAGGNYEQYF
-,TRBJ1-2,TRBV9,TGTGCCAGCAGCCCTGGACTCTATGGCTACACCTTC,CASSPGLYGYTF
TRBD1,TRBJ2-7,TRBV29-1,TGCAGCGCCTTGGACAGGGGGCGCCACGAGCAGTACTTC,CSALDRGRHEQYF
TRBD1,TRBJ1-2,TRBV7-2,TGTGCCAGCAGCGTTACAGGGGGAGCTAACTATGGCTACACCTTC,CASSVTGGANYGYTF
TRBD1,TRBJ1-2,TRBV6-6,TGTGCCAGCAGTACAGGGGGCTGGGGCTACACCTTC,CASSTGGWGYTF
TRBD2,TRBJ2-5,TRBV15,TGTGCCACCAGCAGAGGGCTAGCGGGAGGAGAGACCCAGTACTTC,CATSRGLAGGETQYF
TRBD1,TRBJ1-1,TRBV4-2,TGTGCCAGCAGCCAAGATGAGGGGGCGCACGCTTTCTTT,CASSQDEGAHAFF
-,TRBJ1-1,TRBV5-8,TGTGCCAGCAGCTTATCCACACGGAACACTGAAGCTTTCTTT,CASSLSTRNTEAFF
-,TRBJ2-7,TRBV27,TGTGCCAGCAGTTTAAAGGGTGGGGGCGCCTACGAGCAGTACTTC,CASSLKGGGAYEQYF
TRBD2,TRBJ2-1,TRBV4-3,TGCGCCAGCAGCCAAGAGAGGACTAGTAGGAATGAGCAGTTCTTC,CASSQERTSRNEQFF
TRBD1,TRBJ1-1,TRBV19,TGTGCCAGTAGGACCGGGACAGCCCTGAGGGAAGCTTTCTTT,CASRTGTALREAFF
-,TRBJ1-1,TRBV25-1,TGTGCCAGCAGTGAATGGGCAGGGAACACTGAAGCTTTCTTT,CASSEWAGNTEAFF
-,TRBJ1-2,TRBV6-1,TGTGCCAGCAGTGAAAGTAGGGGACTGAGGGGCTACACCTTC,CASSESRGLRGYTF
-,TRBJ1-6,TRBV5-3,TGTGCCAGAAGCTCCCATAAATCCCTACACTTT,CARSSHKSLHF
TRBD2,TRBJ2-5,TRBV4-2,TGTGCCAGCAGCCAAGCATGGCTAGCGGGAGGACTCCAAGAGACCCAGTACTTC,CASSQAWLAGGLQETQYF
-,TRBJ2-7,TRBV23-1,TGCGCCAGCAGTCAACCTTGGCCCAGGGATCGGTACGAGCAGTACTTC,CASSQPWPRDRYEQYF
TRBD1,TRBJ1-2,TRBV15,TGTGCCACCAGCTCTCATCTCGACAGGGTTGTGGGCTACACCTTC,CATSSHLDRVVGYTF